This TCR beta chain was retrieved from a study of CXCR3-negative and CXCR3-positive naive CD8 T cells. Study-wide points: TRBV-TRBJ usage was similar across naive CXCR3 subsets but distinct in memory cells. More hydrophobic TRB CDR3s occurred in CXCR3-positive than in CXCR3-negative naive cells.

Regarding this clonotype: Its specificity is unknown.

CDR3 length: 15 amino acids. CDR1 and CDR2 (germline): MNHEY, SVGEGT. Each TRB cDNA library was prepared by 5' RACE (with UMI labels). No DNA is given; TCRdb re-called the 5' RACE reads and lists each CDR3 protein once. The table lists about 70,000 distinct CDR3 sequences. This rearrangement joins TRBV6-2 or TRBV6-3 to TRBJ1-1; TCRdb designates TRBD1, a call that cannot be tested without DNA. The TCR comes from a human donor in good health. Some clones in this sample may be carry-over from other donors' samples. Sequences were obtained from naive CXCR3+ CD8+ T cells from blood. Subset denoted: CD45RO-CCR7+CD27+CD95- naive CD8+ T cells expressing CXCR3 (TNR3+). This chain's CDR3 is CASSPDVEGNTEAFF.